The 16 T cell receptor beta chains below all came from one sample that was sequenced in a study of siplizumab effects on memory and regulatory T cells (dated by TCRdb to the late 2010s). Library preparation was by the immunoSEQ multiplex PCR assay. TCRdb carries this immuneACCESS record with in-frame sequences only. Its versions omit some clonotypes, under half of them owing to an unresolved V gene in the studies checked, with the rest unexplained. The sample table lists roughly 56,000 clones, 95% to 98% of them with a count of one. Roughly 0.99% of the sample lies in the top ten. The sequenced sample consisted of naive CD8+ T cells sorted from blood. The sample's cell subset or site label is to be understood as: unstimulated naive T cells. Receptors were obtained from a human donor in good health.

V usage is TRBV4-3 and J usage is TRBJ2-7; the match to TRBD1 covers 7 bases. Germline lookup yields CDR1 LGHNA and CDR2 YSLEER. The CDR3 covers 14 residues. With 5 bases clipped from V and 2 bases from J, the junction kept 6 bases outside the gene matches. The CDR3 DNA reads as TGCGCCAGCAGCGTTCAAGGGGGCCCCTACGAGCAGTACTTC. This gives the protein CASSVQGGPYEQYF.

J is TRBJ2-5 and V is TRBV7-3, with 8 bases that match TRBD1. V shed 5 bases and J 4 bases; nucleotides not matched to a gene: 6. CDR1 SGHTA and CDR2 FQGTGA come from the germline V gene. This CDR3 region has 14 residues. The CDR3 DNA is TGTGCCAGCAGCCCAACAGGGGGAGGAGAGACCCAGTACTTC. Its protein product is CASSPTGGGETQYF. The variable domain in full, with the rest retrieved from reference TRBV7-3 and TRBJ2-5, is GAGVSQTPSNKVTEKGKYVELRCDPISGHTALYWYRQSLGQGPEFLIYFQGTGAADDSGLPNDRFFAVRPEGSVSTLKIQRTERGDSAVYLCASSPTGGGETQYFGPGTRLLVL.

CDR3 in amino acids: CASSISRGPNYGYTF. The CDR3 DNA reads as TGTGCCAGCAGTATATCCCGGGGACCTAACTATGGCTACACCTTC. V gene TRBV6-1 combines with J gene TRBJ1-2, with a possible D match to TRBD1 (5 bases). V was clipped by 5 bases and J by 0 bases, with 13 bases between them. This CDR3 region has 15 residues. Germline CDR1 reads MNHNS; CDR2 reads SASEGT.

V and J are TRBV30 and TRBJ1-1, with D hard to call. There are 14 residues in the CDR3. V was shortened by 2 bases and J by 4 bases, with 14 bases between the two germline ends. Germline V gives CDR1 GTSNPN, CDR2 SVGIG (reference sequence). The CDR3 loop is CAWSLSWSVTEAFF. The CDR3 coding sequence is TGTGCCTGGAGTCTTTCTTGGTCGGTCACTGAAGCTTTCTTT.

The genes are TRBV4-3 and TRBJ2-7; D gene unclear. The CDR3 has 12 residues. Germline assignment: CDR1 LGHNA and CDR2 YSLEER. Trimming shortened V by 1 base and J by 4 bases, and 5 bases separated the two germline ends. For the CDR3, the DNA is TGCGCCAGCAGCCAAGGTGGATACGAGCAGTACTTC. Its translation is CASSQGGYEQYF.

The chain employs TRBV11-3 and TRBJ2-1; 12 bases align to TRBD2. Germline V gene data show CDR1 as SGHNT and CDR2 as YENEEA. This CDR3 has 19 residues. The junction had 12 bases not matched to a gene; V was cut back by 1 base and J by 5 bases. CDR3 nucleotides: TGTGCCAGCAGCTTAGGGGCAGCTTTATGGACTAGCGGGAACAATGAGCAGTTCTTC. This sequence encodes CASSLGAALWTSGNNEQFF.

This clone came up once. The V gene is TRBV9, the J gene TRBJ1-1, with D maybe TRBD1 (5 bases). Germline loops: CDR1 SGDLS, CDR2 YYNGEE. Trimming left V 4 bases short and J 7 bases short, with 14 bases between. This CDR3 contains 13 residues. Here the CDR3 reads CASSPGTGGEAFF. In nucleotides, the CDR3 is TGTGCCAGCAGCCCTGGGACCGGGGGTGAAGCTTTCTTT.

The rearrangement uses TRBV27 and TRBJ2-3; 10 nucleotides match TRBD2. The V segment lost 3 bases and the J segment 1 base; nucleotides outside the gene matches: 1. This CDR3 spans 15 amino acids. Germline CDR1 MNHEY, CDR2 SMNVEV (reference sequence). CDR3: CASSLLAGGTDTQYF. The CDR3 bases are TGTGCCAGCAGTTTGCTAGCGGGAGGCACAGATACGCAGTATTTT.

V gene TRBV6-5 combines with J gene TRBJ2-7; 8 nucleotides agree with TRBD2. Trimming removed 6 bases from V and 5 bases from J; junction bases left unmatched: 12. From germline, CDR1 is MNHEY and CDR2 SVGAGI. The CDR3 loop spans 15 amino acids. CDR3 protein: CASSPTSGSGNEQYF. The CDR3 DNA reads TGTGCCAGCAGCCCAACCAGCGGGAGTGGCAACGAGCAGTACTTC.

CDR3 sequence: CASSDGPGTINNEQFF. CDR3 nucleotides: TGTGCCAGCAGCGACGGTCCCGGGACGATTAACAATGAGCAGTTCTTC. The chain couples TRBV9 to TRBJ2-1; D possibly matches TRBD1 or TRBD2 (5 bases each). Trimming removed 3 bases from V and 5 bases from J, with 18 bases in between. This CDR3 region has 16 residues. Germline V gene sequence: CDR1 SGDLS, CDR2 YYNGEE.

The chain carries TRBV9 and TRBJ2-7; 7 bases map to TRBD2. This CDR3 has 17 residues. The trim removed 0 bases at V and 3 bases at J, leaving 12 bases unmatched. CDR1 and CDR2 from the germline V gene are SGDLS and YYNGEE. The DNA for the CDR3 is TGTGCCAGCAGCGTAGGGTCGGCGGGAGACGTGTACTACGAGCAGTACTTC. This sequence encodes CASSVGSAGDVYYEQYF.

J is TRBJ1-1 and V is TRBV27; tentatively, D is TRBD1 (6 bases). The germline gives CDR1 MNHEY, CDR2 SMNVEV (reference sequence). V lost 5 bases, J lost 3 bases, and 10 bases lay in between. There are 13 residues in the CDR3. CDR3 in amino acids: CASSLQGHTEAFF. In DNA, the CDR3 is TGTGCCAGCAGTCTTCAGGGGCACACTGAAGCTTTCTTT.

This chain joins TRBV7-6 and TRBJ1-5; D is perhaps TRBD1 (5 bases). Trimming removed 5 bases from V and 6 bases from J, with 11 bases in between. CDR1 is SGHVS, CDR2 FNYEAQ, per germline. The CDR3 length is 13 residues. CDR3 sequence: CASSGGEGQPQHF. The CDR3, as DNA: TGTGCCAGCAGCGGGGGAGAAGGTCAGCCCCAGCATTTT.

The V gene is TRBV10-2, the J gene TRBJ2-7; 8 bases align to TRBD1. From germline, CDR1 is WSHSY and CDR2 SAAADI. This CDR3 comprises 14 residues. Germline trimming cut 4 bases from V and 3 bases from J; bases unmatched to any gene: 5. For the CDR3, the DNA is TGCGCCAGCAGTGGGAATGGACAGGGCTACGAGCAGTACTTC. Its translation is CASSGNGQGYEQYF.

The chain links TRBV15 to TRBJ2-7, with D unresolved. Trimming removed 6 bases at V and 0 bases at J, with 12 bases between. The CDR3 is 14 amino acids. The germline gives CDR1 LNHNV, CDR2 YYDKDF (reference sequence). CDR3 nucleotides: TGTGCCACCAGGCCGGGTCAGGACTCCTACGAGCAGTACTTC. Its protein is CATRPGQDSYEQYF.

The chain links TRBV28 to TRBJ2-7; the match to TRBD1 covers 8 bases. CDR3 size: 15 residues. CDR1 is MDHEN, CDR2 SYDVKM, per germline. With V trimmed by 4 bases and J by 4 bases, 9 bases remained unmatched. Here the CDR3 DNA reads TGTGCCAGCAGTTCACTCGGGACAGGTATATACGAGCAGTACTTC. Amino acid sequence: CASSSLGTGIYEQYF. The variable domain in full, completed from reference TRBV28 and TRBJ2-7, reads DVKVTQSSRYLVKRTGEKVFLECVQDMDHENMFWYRQDPGLGLRLIYFSYDVKMKEKGDIPEGYSVSREKKERFSLILESASTNQTSMYLCASSSLGTGIYEQYFGPGTRLTVT.